The rows below give T cell receptor beta chains drawn from one sample of a study of identical twins. TCRdb analysed the 5' RACE reads with MiXCR anew, one entry per CDR3 protein. The repertoire includes some 710,000 distinct CDR3 sequences, around 6% of them detected once, and 1.5% to 2% sits in the top ten. Sequencing was performed on naive T cells sorted from blood. Receptor source: a man aged 18 to 30 in good health. Both conserved end residues are part of each CDR3. A D gene is named only where the DNA matches it firmly. Rows may omit the clone size; those that give it use once, few, many or a size class.

clone_size	v_call	j_call	d_call	cdr3_nt	cdr3_aa
many	TRBV12-3/TRBV12-4	TRBJ2-1	-	TGTGCCAGCAGTCCCTGGGACCAATACAATGAGCAGTTCTTC	CASSPWDQYNEQFF
few	TRBV7-3	TRBJ1-1	-	TGTGCCAGCAGCGCCAACCCCAGGGTGCCAGCTTTCTTT	CASSANPRVPAFF
few	TRBV12-5	TRBJ1-1	-	TGTGCTAGTGGCTCGAAGACACCAATGAACACTGAAGCTTTCTTT	CASGSKTPMNTEAFF
many	TRBV12-3/TRBV12-4	TRBJ2-2	-	TGTGCCGAGGGCGCGAACACCGGGGAGCTGTTTTTT	CAEGANTGELFF
-	TRBV29-1	TRBJ2-1	TRBD1	TGCAGCGCCATCGGGACAGGGTCCCACAATGAGCAGTTCTTC	CSAIGTGSHNEQFF
many	TRBV7-3	TRBJ1-1	-	TGTGCCAGCAGCTTAGAGGGATGGACTGAAGCTTTCTTT	CASSLEGWTEAFF
many	TRBV6-2/TRBV6-3	TRBJ2-1	TRBD2	TGTGCCAGCAGTGATCCGGGGACTAGCGGGACTAGGTCGCCGTTCTTC	CASSDPGTSGTRSPFF
few	TRBV19	TRBJ2-2	TRBD1	TGTGCCAGTAGTGTCGGGACAGGGAGCACCGGGGAGCTGTTTTTT	CASSVGTGSTGELFF
many	TRBV29-1	TRBJ2-3	TRBD1	TGCAGCGTTGAAGGAAAGGGGGCCCGCACAGATACGCAGTATTTT	CSVEGKGARTDTQYF
few	TRBV24-1	TRBJ2-2	TRBD2	TGTGCCACCAGTGATTTCCCCGGGACTAGCGGGACCAACACCGGGGAGCTGTTTTTT	CATSDFPGTSGTNTGELFF
few	TRBV14	TRBJ2-3	-	TGTGCCAGCAGCCGGCGGACGGGGATTAGCACAGATACGCAGTATTTT	CASSRRTGISTDTQYF
-	TRBV3-1	TRBJ2-1	-	TGTGCCAGCAGCCAAGACCGCTTGGCCTACAATGAGCAGTTCTTC	CASSQDRLAYNEQFF
-	TRBV10-3	TRBJ2-5	TRBD2	TGTGCCATCAGTGATCCCGCAAGCGGGAGCCAGACCCTGTACTTC	CAISDPASGSQTLYF
few	TRBV2	TRBJ2-7	-	TGTGCCAGCAGAGAGGGACTCGGTACCTACGAGCAGTACTTC	CASREGLGTYEQYF
many	TRBV6-5	TRBJ1-2	-	TGTGCCAGCAGTTACGGCAGCCAGTTCTATGGCTACACCTTC	CASSYGSQFYGYTF
-	TRBV12-3/TRBV12-4	TRBJ1-3	-	TGTGCCAGCAGTGATTTATCTGGAAACACCATATATTTT	CASSDLSGNTIYF
few	TRBV5-1	TRBJ2-1	-	TGCGCCAGCAGTCGCTCTGGCTGGGGCTCCTACAATGAGCAGTTCTTC	CASSRSGWGSYNEQFF
few	TRBV6-4	TRBJ2-1	-	TGTGCCAGCAGTGCCGACGGACGCTCCTACAATGAGCAGTTCTTC	CASSADGRSYNEQFF
many	TRBV12-3/TRBV12-4	TRBJ2-3	-	TGTGCCAGCAGTTACCGGGACATCACAGATACGCAGTATTTT	CASSYRDITDTQYF
many	TRBV12-5	TRBJ1-5	-	TGTGCTAGTGGTTGGGGGGACCGCCCCCAGCCCCAGCATTTT	CASGWGDRPQPQHF
-	TRBV6-2/TRBV6-3	TRBJ1-2	-	TGTGCCAGCAGTTACATCCAGGACAACTATGGCTACACCTTC	CASSYIQDNYGYTF
many	TRBV20-1	TRBJ2-1	-	TGCAGTGCTAAACTAGCCGGAGGTGAGCAGTTCTTC	CSAKLAGGEQFF
few	TRBV3-1	TRBJ2-2	TRBD2	TGTGCCAGCAGCCAGTTACTAGCGGGAGGTGGTACCGGGGAGCTGTTTTTT	CASSQLLAGGGTGELFF